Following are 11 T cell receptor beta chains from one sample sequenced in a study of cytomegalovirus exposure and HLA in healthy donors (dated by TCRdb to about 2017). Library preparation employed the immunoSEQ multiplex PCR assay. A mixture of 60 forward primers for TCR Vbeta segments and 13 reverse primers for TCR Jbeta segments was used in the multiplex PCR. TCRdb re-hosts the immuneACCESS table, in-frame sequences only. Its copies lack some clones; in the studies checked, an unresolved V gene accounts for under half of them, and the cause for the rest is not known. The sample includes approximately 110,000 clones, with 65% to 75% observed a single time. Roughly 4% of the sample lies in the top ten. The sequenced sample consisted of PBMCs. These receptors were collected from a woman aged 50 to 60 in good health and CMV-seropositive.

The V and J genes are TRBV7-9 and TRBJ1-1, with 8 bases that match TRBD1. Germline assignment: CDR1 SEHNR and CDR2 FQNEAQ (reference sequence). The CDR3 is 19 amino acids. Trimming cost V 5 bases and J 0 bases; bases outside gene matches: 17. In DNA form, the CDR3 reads TGTGCCAGCAGCACGCCATCCTACAGGGGGGGATCCATGAACACTGAAGCTTTCTTT. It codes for CASSTPSYRGGSMNTEAFF.

The CDR3 DNA sequence: TGTGCCAGCAGCCGACTCGGGACAGGGGGAGGTGGCTATGGCTACACCTTC. Encoded protein: CASSRLGTGGGGYGYTF. The chain combines TRBV7-9 with TRBJ1-2; 11 bases agree with TRBD1. CDR3 size: 17 residues. The V segment lost 5 bases and the J segment 4 bases; nucleotides outside the gene matches: 12. From germline, CDR1 is SEHNR and CDR2 FQNEAQ (reference sequence).

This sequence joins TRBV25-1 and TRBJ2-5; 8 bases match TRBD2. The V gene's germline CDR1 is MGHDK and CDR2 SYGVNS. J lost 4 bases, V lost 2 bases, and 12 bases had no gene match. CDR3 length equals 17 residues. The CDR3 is CASSEPRRGGAGETQYF. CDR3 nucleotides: TGTGCCAGCAGTGAACCCCGACGGGGGGGGGCCGGAGAGACCCAGTACTTC.

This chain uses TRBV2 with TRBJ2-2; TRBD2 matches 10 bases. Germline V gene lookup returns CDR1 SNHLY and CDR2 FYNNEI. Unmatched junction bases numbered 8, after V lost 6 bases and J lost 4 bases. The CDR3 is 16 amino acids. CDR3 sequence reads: CASRASLAGGTGELFF. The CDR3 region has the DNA TGTGCCAGCAGGGCCTCCTTAGCGGGGGGCACCGGGGAGCTGTTTTTT.

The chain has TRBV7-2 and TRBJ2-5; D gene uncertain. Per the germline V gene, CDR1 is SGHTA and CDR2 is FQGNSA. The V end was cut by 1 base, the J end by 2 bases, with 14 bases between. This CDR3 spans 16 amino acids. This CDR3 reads CASSLGVQTVQETQYF. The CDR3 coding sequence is TGTGCCAGCAGCTTAGGAGTACAGACCGTACAAGAGACCCAGTACTTC.

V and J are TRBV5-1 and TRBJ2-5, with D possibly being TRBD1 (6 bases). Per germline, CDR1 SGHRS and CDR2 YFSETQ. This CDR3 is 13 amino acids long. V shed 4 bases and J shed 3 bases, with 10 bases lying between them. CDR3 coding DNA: TGCGCCAGCAGCCCGTGGACAGAAGAGACCCAGTACTTC. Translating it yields CASSPWTEETQYF.

Here the CDR3 reads CASSLGTAPNSPLHF. The CDR3 nucleotides read TGTGCCAGCAGCTTAGGGACAGCACCTAATTCACCCCTCCACTTT. The J gene is TRBJ1-6, the V gene TRBV7-3, with 7 bases identical to TRBD1. The CDR3 extends over 15 amino acids. With V trimmed by 2 bases and J by 6 bases, 4 bases remained unmatched. The V gene's germline CDR1 is SGHTA and CDR2 FQGTGA.

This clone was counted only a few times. DNA for the CDR3: TGTGCCAGCAGCTGGGGACAGGGGAACACTGAAGCTTTCTTT. This translates into CASSWGQGNTEAFF. This sequence joins TRBV5-6 and TRBJ1-1, with TRBD1 matching 9 bases. The CDR3 sequence is 14 residues long. CDR1 is SGHDT and CDR2 is YYEEEE in the germline V gene. The V segment lost 3 bases and the J segment 1 base; nucleotides outside the gene matches: 1.

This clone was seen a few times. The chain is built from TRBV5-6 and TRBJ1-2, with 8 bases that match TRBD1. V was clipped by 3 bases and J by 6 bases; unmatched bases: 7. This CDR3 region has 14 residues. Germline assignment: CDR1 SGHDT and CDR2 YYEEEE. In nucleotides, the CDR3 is TGTGCCAGCAGCTCCCTGGACAGGGTCGATGGCTACACCTTC. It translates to CASSSLDRVDGYTF.

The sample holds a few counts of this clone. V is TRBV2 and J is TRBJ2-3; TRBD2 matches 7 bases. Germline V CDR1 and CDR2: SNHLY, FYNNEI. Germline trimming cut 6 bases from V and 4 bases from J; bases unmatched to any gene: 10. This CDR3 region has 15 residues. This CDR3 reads CASSDGTIVSDTQYF. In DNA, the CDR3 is TGTGCCAGCAGCGACGGGACTATAGTGTCAGATACGCAGTATTTT.

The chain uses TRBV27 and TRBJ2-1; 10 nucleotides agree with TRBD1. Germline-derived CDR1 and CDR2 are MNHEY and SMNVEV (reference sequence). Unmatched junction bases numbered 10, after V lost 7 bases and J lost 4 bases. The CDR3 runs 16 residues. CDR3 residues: CASNTYGQGGYNEQFF. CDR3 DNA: TGTGCCAGCAACACCTACGGACAGGGGGGATACAATGAGCAGTTCTTC.